A selection of T cell receptor beta chains follows, all from one sample in a study of cytomegalovirus exposure and HLA in healthy donors. Clones were read by immunoSEQ multiplex PCR, and TCRdb kept only the in-frame ones, dropping some. The sample lists more than 200,000 clones, around 79% occurring once. Sequenced: PBMCs. The receptors stem from a girl aged 2-10 years in good health and CMV-seronegative. CDR3s include the opening cysteine and the closing phenylalanine or tryptophan. The D gene is left open where the match is weak. Only some rows state a clone size, as once, few, many or a class for expanded clones.

D	size	J	V	CDR3	DNA
.	.	TRBJ1-2	TRBV10-1	CASSEAGTFYGYTF	TGCGCCAGCAGTGAGGCCGGGACTTTCTATGGCTACACCTTC
.	.	TRBJ2-3	TRBV5-4	CASSPGTSDTQYF	TGTGCCAGCAGCCCAGGCACATCAGATACGCAGTATTTT
.	.	TRBJ1-2	TRBV7-9	CASSIRQTDGYTF	TGTGCCAGCAGCATCCGCCAGACAGATGGCTACACCTTC
TRBD1	once	TRBJ2-2	TRBV2	CASSGQGATGELFF	TGTGCCAGCAGTGGGCAGGGGGCCACCGGGGAGCTGTTTTTT
.	.	TRBJ2-5	TRBV27	CASSNRDTPHTETQYF	TGTGCCAGCAGCAACCGGGACACCCCGCATACGGAGACCCAGTACTTC
.	.	TRBJ1-2	TRBV19	CASSIGGPPSFYGYTF	TGTGCCAGTAGTATAGGCGGGCCCCCATCCTTCTATGGCTACACCTTC
.	.	TRBJ2-3	TRBV25-1	CASTPRGGTQYF	TGTGCCAGCACCCCGAGAGGAGGTACGCAGTATTTT
TRBD1	.	TRBJ1-2	TRBV27	CASRGAGTGGGYTF	TGTGCCAGCAGGGGAGCCGGGACAGGGGGTGGCTACACCTTC
.	.	TRBJ1-1	TRBV7-9	CASTLGGAEAFF	TGTGCCAGCACCTTAGGCGGCGCTGAAGCTTTCTTT
.	.	TRBJ2-7	TRBV6-1	CASSLDTSASYEQYF	TGTGCCAGCAGCCTCGACACCTCCGCCTCCTACGAGCAGTACTTC
.	.	TRBJ1-6	TRBV11-2	CASSLIGTSYNSPLHF	TGTGCCAGCAGCTTGATCGGGACAAGCTATAATTCACCCCTCCACTTT
.	.	TRBJ2-1	TRBV7-2	CASSLGLRTGEQFF	TGTGCCAGCAGCTTAGGGTTGAGGACGGGAGAGCAGTTCTTC
TRBD1	once	TRBJ2-7	TRBV7-6	CASSPQGAYEQYF	TGTGCCAGCAGCCCACAGGGGGCCTACGAGCAGTACTTC
.	.	TRBJ1-1	TRBV27	CATTNPPGTEAFF	TGTGCCACTACCAACCCCCCGGGCACTGAAGCTTTCTTT
.	.	TRBJ2-7	TRBV6-1	CASATSAYEQYF	TGTGCCAGCGCTACCTCTGCATACGAGCAGTACTTC
TRBD1	once	TRBJ2-7	TRBV19	CASTPFGTGLGEQYF	TGTGCCAGTACCCCTTTCGGGACAGGTCTTGGGGAGCAGTACTTC
.	.	TRBJ2-7	TRBV6-5	CASSYSKLKPDYEQYF	TGTGCCAGCAGTTACTCCAAACTCAAGCCGGACTACGAGCAGTACTTC
.	.	TRBJ2-2	TRBV7-2	CASSLTTGSLTGELFF	TGTGCCAGCAGTCTAACTACAGGGTCGCTCACCGGGGAGCTGTTTTTT
.	.	TRBJ2-1	TRBV5-4	CASSLGPSSYNEQFF	TGTGCCAGCAGCTTGGGGCCTAGCTCCTACAATGAGCAGTTCTTC
.	.	TRBJ2-2	TRBV5-1	CASSEAANTGELFF	TGCGCCAGCAGCGAGGCAGCGAACACCGGGGAGCTGTTTTTT
.	.	TRBJ1-5	TRBV15	CATSRDPDQPQHF	TGTGCCACCAGCAGAGATCCTGATCAGCCCCAGCATTTT
TRBD2	.	TRBJ2-7	TRBV11-2	CASSSGVSGRKGEQYF	TGTGCCAGCAGCTCCGGGGTTAGCGGGAGGAAAGGCGAGCAGTACTTC
TRBD2	.	TRBJ2-7	TRBV11-3	CASSLREGEQYF	TGTGCCAGCAGCTTACGGGAGGGCGAGCAGTACTTC
.	.	TRBJ1-1	TRBV4-1	CASSQERRHEAFF	TGCGCCAGCAGCCAAGAACGGAGGCATGAAGCTTTCTTT
TRBD2	.	TRBJ2-1	TRBV13	CASSLWTSGRGEQFF	TGTGCCAGCAGCTTATGGACTAGCGGGAGGGGGGAGCAGTTCTTC
TRBD2	.	TRBJ2-7	TRBV4-1	CASSPGLALSSYEQYF	TGCGCCAGCAGCCCTGGACTAGCCCTTTCTTCTTACGAGCAGTACTTC
.	.	TRBJ2-2	TRBV5-1	CASSRRGDTGELFF	TGCGCCAGCAGTCGCAGGGGGGACACCGGGGAGCTGTTTTTT
.	.	TRBJ2-1	TRBV27	CASGRGGALNEQFF	TGTGCCAGCGGTCGGGGCGGGGCCCTGAATGAGCAGTTCTTC
.	.	TRBJ1-5	TRBV6-4	CASSDRRGPNQPQHF	TGTGCCAGCAGTGACCGCAGGGGTCCCAATCAGCCCCAGCATTTT
TRBD2	.	TRBJ2-1	TRBV5-6	CASSTGLAYNEQFF	TGTGCCAGCAGCACCGGACTAGCCTACAATGAGCAGTTCTTC
.	.	TRBJ2-1	TRBV30	CAWISLAPGEQFF	TGTGCCTGGATATCACTAGCTCCGGGGGAGCAGTTCTTC
.	.	TRBJ2-5	TRBV19	CASSIQGETQYF	TGTGCCAGTAGTATCCAGGGGGAGACCCAGTACTTC
.	.	TRBJ2-5	TRBV25-1	CASNAGWRETQYF	TGTGCCAGCAACGCGGGTTGGAGGGAGACCCAGTACTTC
TRBD1	.	TRBJ2-2	TRBV2	CASSKTGEVGELFF	TGTGCCAGCAGTAAGACAGGGGAGGTCGGGGAGCTGTTTTTT
.	.	TRBJ1-5	TRBV18	CASSPRLSPSNQPQHF	TGTGCCAGCTCACCTCGACTCTCTCCTAGCAATCAGCCCCAGCATTTT
.	once	TRBJ2-3	TRBV6-4	CASSDHQGSTDTQYF	TGTGCCAGCAGTGACCATCAGGGAAGCACAGATACGCAGTATTTT
.	.	TRBJ1-2	TRBV4-1	CASSQSQFEKTTEGYTF	TGCGCCAGCAGCCAATCTCAGTTTGAAAAAACTACGGAAGGCTACACCTTC
.	.	TRBJ1-1	TRBV18	CASSPLAMNTEAFF	TGTGCCAGCTCACCACTAGCGATGAACACTGAAGCTTTCTTT
TRBD1	.	TRBJ1-5	TRBV5-6	CASSSRQGSNQPQHF	TGTGCCAGCAGCTCCAGACAGGGTAGCAATCAGCCCCAGCATTTT
.	once	TRBJ2-7	TRBV7-9	CASSRRDSYEQYF	TGTGCCAGCAGCCGCCGGGACTCCTACGAGCAGTACTTC
TRBD2	once	TRBJ2-3	TRBV6-5	CASSGRLAGGDTQYF	TGTGCCAGCAGTGGTAGACTAGCGGGGGGAGATACGCAGTATTTT
.	.	TRBJ1-2	TRBV19	CASGPPYGYTF	TGTGCCAGTGGGCCCCCCTATGGCTACACCTTC
.	.	TRBJ2-7	TRBV12-5	CASGQAPYEQYF	TGTGCTAGTGGTCAGGCCCCCTACGAGCAGTACTTC
.	.	TRBJ2-7	TRBV5-6	CASTPQVRPYEQYF	TGTGCCAGCACCCCCCAGGTCCGTCCCTACGAGCAGTACTTC